These T cell receptor beta chains were read from a single sample in a study of early T cells in non-severe SARS-CoV-2 infection. TCRdb re-analysed the 5' RACE reads in MiXCR, keeping a single row per CDR3 protein. The repertoire includes about 100,000 distinct CDR3 sequences, around 10% of them detected once, and roughly 7.1% sits in the top ten. Sequenced material: whole blood. The source is an adult who was a healthcare worker with PCR-confirmed SARS-CoV-2 infection or an uninfected control (not recorded which). The CDR3 runs from the conserved cysteine through the conserved F or W. Clone size is shown for a subset of rows, as once, few, many or a class of expanded clone.

clone size,CDR3 length,V gene,J gene,CDR3 protein
few,14,TRBV4-1,TRBJ2-5,CASSLGPLQETQYF
NA,10,TRBV6-2/TRBV6-3,TRBJ1-3,CASGGYTIYF
many,13,TRBV15,TRBJ1-6,CATSRSLDSPLHF
few,15,TRBV5-1,TRBJ2-1,CASSLSSGRINEQFF
many,15,TRBV7-6,TRBJ1-1,CASRPPSLLNTEAFF
few,15,TRBV28,TRBJ2-7,CASSYPLAGTYEQYF
NA,17,TRBV4-3,TRBJ2-3,CASSQDLLGRGEDTQYF
few,11,TRBV21-1,TRBJ2-7,CASSNHYEQYF
few,10,TRBV7-9,TRBJ2-1,CASSQNEQFF
few,15,TRBV7-2,TRBJ2-2,CASSSTGSRAGELFF
many,15,TRBV19,TRBJ1-5,CASSIDLGLHQPQHF
few,15,TRBV7-2,TRBJ1-5,CASSLGTGAWQPQHF
NA,17,TRBV7-2,TRBJ2-2,CASSLLSIGGHTGELFF
many,20,TRBV14,TRBJ2-1,CASSQLSGTSGSFAYNEQFF
NA,16,TRBV7-9,TRBJ2-1,CASSWTGTSGPGEQFF
NA,15,TRBV21-1,TRBJ1-5,CARGQTWGSNQPQHF
many,17,TRBV24-1,TRBJ2-5,CATSDVDGRGDEETQYF
many,17,TRBV28,TRBJ2-7,CASSSQGLGTGLYEQYF
many,13,TRBV2,TRBJ2-5,CASMTEVQETQYF
NA,14,TRBV12-3/TRBV12-4,TRBJ1-2,CASNYGDRAYGYTF
many,16,TRBV12-3/TRBV12-4,TRBJ2-2,CASSPWTGANTGELFF
NA,18,TRBV7-8,TRBJ2-3,CASSVSRALYRAIRTQYF
NA,12,TRBV12-3/TRBV12-4,TRBJ2-1,CASSPQLGEQFF